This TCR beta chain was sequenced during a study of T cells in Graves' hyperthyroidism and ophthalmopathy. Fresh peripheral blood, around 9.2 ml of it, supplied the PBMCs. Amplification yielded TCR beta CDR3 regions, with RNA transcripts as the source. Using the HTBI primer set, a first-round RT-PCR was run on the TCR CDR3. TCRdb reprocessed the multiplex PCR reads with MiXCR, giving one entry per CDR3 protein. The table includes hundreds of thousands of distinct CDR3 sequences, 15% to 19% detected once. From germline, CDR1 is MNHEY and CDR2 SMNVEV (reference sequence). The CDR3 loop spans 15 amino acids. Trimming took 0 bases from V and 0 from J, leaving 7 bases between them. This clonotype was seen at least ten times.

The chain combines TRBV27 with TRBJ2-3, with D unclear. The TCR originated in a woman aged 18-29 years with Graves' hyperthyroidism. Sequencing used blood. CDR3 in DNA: TGTGCCAGCAGTTTATCGCCCGGGAGCACAGATACGCAGTATTTT. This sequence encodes CASSLSPGSTDTQYF.